What follows is one T cell receptor (beta chain) and its context. Its antigen is not known. A read error may produce the germline difference seen at one junction end. This sample was included in a study of tumor-infiltrating lymphocytes in glioblastoma multiforme. Notes on the study in general: Detected clone frequencies may not reflect cell counts, being RNA-based. TCR plus mutation findings rest on a single glioblastoma patient.

Three nested ARM-PCR rounds with V-beta and C-beta primers built TCRB libraries. TCRB-specific cDNA synthesis used 0.4 to 0.55 ug of total RNA. No unique molecular identifiers were described for these TCRB libraries. TCRdb reanalysed the multiplex PCR reads using MiXCR and keeps one entry per CDR3 protein. The data contain more than 9,000 distinct CDR3 sequences, around two thirds of them singletons. Sequenced sample: brain tumor tissue. This TCR came from a male donor with glioblastoma.

CDR3 in amino acids: CSAAPRTQNIQNF. In DNA form, the CDR3 reads TGCAGTGCCGCCCCGCGGACGCAAAACATTCAGAACTTC. The chain employs TRBV20-1 and TRBJ2-4; D ambiguous. The CDR3 length is 13 residues. CDR1 and CDR2 from the germline V gene are DFQATT and SNEGSKA (reference sequence).